These 18 T cell receptor beta chains share one sample of origin, sequenced in a study of Ad26.COV2.S vaccination and SARS-CoV-2 variants. Treatment meaning: 19 received Ad26.COV2.S at low or high dose, single or two shots; several received placebo; per-sample allocation not given. Day 63 after the first injection of vaccine or placebo was the sampling time. Only in-frame clones appear in the TCRdb table, and some are missing; sequencing was by immunoSEQ multiplex PCR. The table includes approximately 300,000 clones, around four fifths detected once. Sequenced here: peripheral blood, sampled in a trial of Ad26.COV2.S vaccine versus placebo. The receptors here all came from a person between 18 and 65 years old who received the Ad26.COV2.S COVID-19 vaccine or a placebo.

The genes are TRBV7-8 and TRBJ2-7, with a tentative D call TRBD2 (5 bases). Germline values: CDR1 SGHVS, CDR2 FQNEAQ. CDR3 length equals 14 residues. The V and J ends lost 1 base and 2 bases respectively, with 9 bases between them. The CDR3 reads CASSLVVGAYEQYF. As DNA, the CDR3 is TGTGCCAGCAGCTTAGTAGTCGGGGCCTACGAGCAGTACTTC.

In its sample, this clone was seen a few times. The rearrangement links TRBV9 to TRBJ1-1, with 7 positions matching TRBD1. Per the germline V gene, CDR1 is SGDLS and CDR2 is YYNGEE. This CDR3 region has 14 residues. The V and J ends lost 4 bases and 1 base, in that order; junction bases with no gene match: 4. In nucleotides, the CDR3 is TGTGCCAGCAGCCCAGGACAGGCGAACACTGAAGCTTTCTTT. This gives the protein CASSPGQANTEAFF.

This clone was found once. This chain links TRBV14 with TRBJ1-3; D is perhaps TRBD1 (6 bases). Germline V gene lookup returns CDR1 SGHDN and CDR2 FVKESK. The CDR3 length is 16 residues. V lost 1 base and J 8 bases, leaving 18 bases between the germline ends. CDR3 protein: CASSQGRFSGADTIYF. CDR3 bases: TGTGCCAGCAGCCAAGGTCGATTTTCGGGGGCAGACACCATATATTTT.

The J gene is TRBJ2-6, the V gene TRBV5-1; D is unclear. Trimming took off 6 bases at V and 0 bases at J, with 7 bases between the two ends. Germline-derived CDR1 and CDR2 are SGHRS and YFSETQ. The CDR3 consists of 14 residues. The CDR3 coding sequence is TGCGCCAGCACCTACAGCTCTGGGGCCAACGTCCTGACTTTC. It translates to CASTYSSGANVLTF.

The chain joins TRBV28 to TRBJ1-2; TRBD1 matches 7 bases. The V and J ends lost 4 bases and 7 bases, in that order; junction bases with no gene match: 6. Germline CDR1 reads MDHEN; CDR2 reads SYDVKM. This CDR3 is built from 13 residues. DNA of the CDR3: TGTGCCAGCAGTTCCAACAACAGGGGTGGCTACACCTTC. Translated, it gives CASSSNNRGGYTF.

The V gene is TRBV24-1, the J gene TRBJ2-2; 8 nucleotides agree with TRBD2. The CDR3 contains 14 residues. Germline-derived CDR1 and CDR2 are KGHDR and SFDVKD. V was clipped by 9 bases and J by 6 bases; unmatched bases: 8. This chain's CDR3 is CATGLAPPAGELFF. The CDR3 coding sequence is TGTGCCACCGGACTAGCCCCCCCGGCCGGGGAGCTGTTTTTT.

V and J are TRBV28 and TRBJ2-1; D is unresolved. The CDR3 extends over 12 amino acids. Per the germline V gene, CDR1 is MDHEN and CDR2 is SYDVKM. The V gene lost 5 bases and the J gene lost 7 bases, with 9 bases spanning the gap. The CDR3 spells CASSRYGNEQFF. The CDR3 nucleotides are TGTGCCAGCAGTAGATACGGGAATGAGCAGTTCTTC.

The chain employs TRBV5-5 and TRBJ2-5, with 8 bases that match TRBD1. Germline assignment: CDR1 SGHKS and CDR2 YYEKEE (reference sequence). The CDR3 extends over 14 amino acids. After removal of 3 bases from V and 5 bases from J, the junction contained 6 bases not matched to a gene. This chain's CDR3 is CASSSRGQGETQYF. The CDR3, as DNA: TGTGCCAGCAGCTCCAGGGGGCAGGGGGAGACCCAGTACTTC.

The chain joins TRBV5-1 to TRBJ1-4, with D possibly being TRBD1 (6 bases). Trimming stripped 4 bases from V and 8 bases from J, with 18 bases between. The CDR3 totals 15 residues. Germline CDR1 and CDR2: SGHRS and YFSETQ. The CDR3 protein is CASSPEGGSGEKLFF. The CDR3, as DNA: TGCGCCAGCAGCCCAGAAGGGGGTTCAGGAGAAAAACTGTTTTTT.

The rearrangement joins TRBV6-5 to TRBJ1-2; a weak D match, TRBD1 (5 bases). Trimming pared 8 bases from V and 4 bases from J, leaving 11 bases between. The CDR3 totals 12 residues. Germline loops: CDR1 MNHEY, CDR2 SVGAGI. The CDR3 spells CASVGGGYGYTF. The DNA of the CDR3 is TGTGCCAGCGTTGGGGGGGGCTATGGCTACACCTTC.

This clone was counted once. This chain uses TRBV19 with TRBJ1-1, with D perhaps matching TRBD1 (5 bases). Germline values: CDR1 LNHDA, CDR2 SQIVND (reference sequence). This CDR3 is 15 amino acids long. The ends were cut back, 2 bases at V and 2 bases at J, with 12 bases in the middle. In DNA, the CDR3 is TGTGCCAGTAGTATACAGGGCAGGTCTAACACTGAAGCTTTCTTT. Translated, it gives CASSIQGRSNTEAFF.

The V and J genes are TRBV19 and TRBJ2-3; D might be TRBD1 (5 bases). The length of the CDR3 is 12 residues. Trimming pared 11 bases from V and 0 bases from J, leaving 9 bases between. Per the germline V gene, CDR1 is LNHDA and CDR2 is SQIVND (reference sequence). The CDR3 here is CAVGASTDTQYF. CDR3 nucleotides: TGTGCCGTAGGGGCTAGCACAGATACGCAGTATTTT.

This clone was seen just once. J is TRBJ2-7 and V is TRBV12-5, with 10 bases fitting TRBD2. The CDR3 runs 14 residues. Trimming took 6 bases from V and 1 from J; bases not matched to a gene: 3. Germline lookup yields CDR1 LGHNT and CDR2 FRNRAP. The CDR3 is CASGISGGSYEQYF. As DNA, the CDR3 is TGTGCTAGTGGAATTAGCGGGGGGTCCTACGAGCAGTACTTC.

The chain employs TRBV15 and TRBJ2-7; 8 bases are a match to TRBD1. Germline V lookup: CDR1 LNHNV, CDR2 YYDKDF (reference sequence). Trimming at V came to 6 bases and at J to 2 bases, leaving 6 bases not matched to a gene. The CDR3 extends over 14 amino acids. For the CDR3, the DNA is TGTGCCACCAGAATCGACAGGGGCGCCTACGAGCAGTACTTC. It codes for CATRIDRGAYEQYF.

The gene calls are TRBV5-1 and TRBJ2-1; D may match TRBD1 or TRBD2 (6 bases each). Trimming cost V 6 bases and J 8 bases, with 15 bases left between them. Germline loops: CDR1 SGHRS, CDR2 YFSETQ. CDR3 length equals 13 residues. This chain's CDR3 is CASKKGGLDEQFF. CDR3 DNA sequence: TGCGCCAGCAAAAAGGGGGGCCTGGATGAGCAGTTCTTC.

The V gene is TRBV3-1 (or the pseudogene TRBV3-2), the J gene TRBJ2-7; D gene uncertain. Germline CDR1 is LGHDT and CDR2 is YNNKEL (reference sequence). The CDR3 runs 12 residues. The V end lost 0 bases, the J end lost 5 bases, and 5 bases lay between the germline ends. CDR3 residues: CASSQDPNEQYF. The CDR3 DNA reads as TGTGCCAGCAGCCAAGATCCCAACGAGCAGTACTTC.

The rearrangement links TRBV9 to TRBJ1-1; no clear D gene. Trimming cost V 0 bases and J 0 bases, with 9 bases left between them. Germline V gene data show CDR1 as SGDLS and CDR2 as YYNGEE. There are 15 residues in the CDR3. CDR3: CASSVDVGMNTEAFF. CDR3 in DNA: TGTGCCAGCAGCGTAGATGTAGGTATGAACACTGAAGCTTTCTTT. Complete variable domain (other parts from reference TRBV9 and TRBJ1-1): DSGVTQTPKHLITATGQRVTLRCSPRSGDLSVYWYQQSLDQGLQFLIQYYNGEERAKGNILERFSAQQFPDLHSELNLSSLELGDSALYFCASSVDVGMNTEAFFGQGTRLTVV.

The V call is TRBV10-3, the J call TRBJ1-1, with D maybe TRBD1 (6 bases). The germline V gene has CDR1 ENHRY and CDR2 SYGVKD. Trimming left V 4 bases short and J 1 base short, with 7 bases between. This CDR3 has 13 residues. CDR3 loop: CAISGDTNTEAFF. The CDR3, as DNA: TGTGCCATCAGTGGGGACACGAACACTGAAGCTTTCTTT.